Included here is one T cell receptor beta chain sequence, with context. The antigen is unknown. Sequencing used immunoSEQ multiplex PCR; TCRdb keeps in-frame clones, though not all of them. This table holds just under 65,000 clones, 80% to 90% found once. V dropped 3 bases and J dropped 5 bases, with 10 bases sitting between them. The CDR3 sequence is 13 residues long. The V gene's germline CDR1 is SGHAT and CDR2 FQNNGV. This specimen belongs to a study of OX40 agonist ivuxolimab in advanced cancers. Study outcomes and limitations: Some nonresponders additionally presented with little normalized T-cell clonal expansion.

The material was CD4+ or CD8+ T cells sorted from blood, obtained in a trial of the OX40 agonist ivuxolimab. This receptor was identified in an adult with an advanced solid tumor such as melanoma, head and neck, liver or kidney cancer. The rearrangement joins TRBV11-2 to TRBJ2-5; the D is unclear. In DNA, the CDR3 is TGTGCCAGCAGCTTTGGTATGTGGGAGACCCAGTACTTC. This codes for CASSFGMWETQYF.